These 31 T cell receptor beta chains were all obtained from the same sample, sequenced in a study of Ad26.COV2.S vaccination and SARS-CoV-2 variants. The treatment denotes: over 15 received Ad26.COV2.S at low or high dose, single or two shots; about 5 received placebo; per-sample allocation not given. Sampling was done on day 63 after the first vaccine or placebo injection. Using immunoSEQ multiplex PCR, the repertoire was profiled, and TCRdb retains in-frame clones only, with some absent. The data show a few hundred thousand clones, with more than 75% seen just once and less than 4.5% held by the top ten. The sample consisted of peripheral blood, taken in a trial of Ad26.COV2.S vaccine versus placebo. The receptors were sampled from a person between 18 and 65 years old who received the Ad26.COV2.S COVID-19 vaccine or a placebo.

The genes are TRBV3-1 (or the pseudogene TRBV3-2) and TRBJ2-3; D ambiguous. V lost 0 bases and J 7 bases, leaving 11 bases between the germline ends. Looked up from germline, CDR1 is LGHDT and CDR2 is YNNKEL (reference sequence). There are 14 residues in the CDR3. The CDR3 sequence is CASSQERSRNTQYF. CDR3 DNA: TGTGCCAGCAGCCAAGAGCGGTCAAGGAATACGCAGTATTTT.

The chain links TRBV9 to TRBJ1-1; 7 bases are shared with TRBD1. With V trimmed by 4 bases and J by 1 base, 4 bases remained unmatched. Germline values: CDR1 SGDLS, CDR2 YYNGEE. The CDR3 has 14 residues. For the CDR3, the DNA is TGTGCCAGCAGCCGAGGGACAGAGAACACTGAAGCTTTCTTT. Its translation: CASSRGTENTEAFF.

This CDR3 reads CASSPRYNTEAFF. DNA for the CDR3: TGTGCCAGCAGCCCGAGATATAACACTGAAGCTTTCTTT. The V gene is TRBV6-2 or TRBV6-3, the J gene TRBJ1-1; D unclear. The germline V gene has CDR1 MNHEY and CDR2 SVGEGT. With 6 bases removed from V and 2 bases from J, the gap between germline ends came to 10 bases. The CDR3 is made up of 13 amino acids.

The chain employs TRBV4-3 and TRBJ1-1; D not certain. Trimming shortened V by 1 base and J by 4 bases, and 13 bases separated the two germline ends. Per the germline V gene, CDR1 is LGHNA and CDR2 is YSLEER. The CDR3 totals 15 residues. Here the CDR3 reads CASSQVGSRSTEAFF. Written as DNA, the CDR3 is TGCGCCAGCAGCCAAGTGGGTTCGAGGTCCACTGAAGCTTTCTTT.

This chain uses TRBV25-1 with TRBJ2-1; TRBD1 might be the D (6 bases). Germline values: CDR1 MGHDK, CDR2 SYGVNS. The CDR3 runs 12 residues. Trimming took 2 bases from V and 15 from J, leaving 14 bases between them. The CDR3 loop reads CASSEQGLDRFF. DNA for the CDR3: TGTGCCAGCAGTGAACAGGGGTTAGATCGGTTCTTC.

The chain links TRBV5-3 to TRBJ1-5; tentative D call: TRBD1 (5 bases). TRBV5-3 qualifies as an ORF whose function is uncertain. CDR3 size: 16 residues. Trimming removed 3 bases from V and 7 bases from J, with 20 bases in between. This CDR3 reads CARSWGRRVDGQPQHF. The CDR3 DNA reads TGTGCCAGAAGCTGGGGTCGCAGGGTGGATGGGCAGCCCCAGCATTTT.

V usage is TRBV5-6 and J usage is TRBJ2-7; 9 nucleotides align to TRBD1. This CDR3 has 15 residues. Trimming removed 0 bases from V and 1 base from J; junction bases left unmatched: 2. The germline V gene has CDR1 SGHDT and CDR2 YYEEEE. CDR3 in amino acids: CASSLVGQGSYEQYF. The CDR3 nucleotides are TGTGCCAGCAGCTTGGTGGGACAGGGATCCTACGAGCAGTACTTC.

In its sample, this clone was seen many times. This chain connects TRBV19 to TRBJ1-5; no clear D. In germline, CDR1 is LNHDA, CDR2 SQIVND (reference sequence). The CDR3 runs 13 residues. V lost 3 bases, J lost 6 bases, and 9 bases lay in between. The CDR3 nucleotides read TGTGCCAGTAGTATTTGGGAAGGTCAGCCCCAGCATTTT. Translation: CASSIWEGQPQHF.

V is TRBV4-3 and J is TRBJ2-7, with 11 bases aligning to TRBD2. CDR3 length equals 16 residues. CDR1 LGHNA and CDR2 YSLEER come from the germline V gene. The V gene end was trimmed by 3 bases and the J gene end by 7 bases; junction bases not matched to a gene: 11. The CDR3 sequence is CASSQAALAGGWEQYF. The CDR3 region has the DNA TGCGCCAGCAGCCAGGCAGCCCTAGCGGGGGGTTGGGAGCAGTACTTC.

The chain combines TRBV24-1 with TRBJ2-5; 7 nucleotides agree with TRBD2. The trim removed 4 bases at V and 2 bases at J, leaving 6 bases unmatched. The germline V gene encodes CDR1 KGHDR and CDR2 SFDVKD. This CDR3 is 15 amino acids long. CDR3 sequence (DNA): TGTGCCACCAGTGACCTTGGGGGGGGGCAAGAGACCCAGTACTTC. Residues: CATSDLGGGQETQYF.

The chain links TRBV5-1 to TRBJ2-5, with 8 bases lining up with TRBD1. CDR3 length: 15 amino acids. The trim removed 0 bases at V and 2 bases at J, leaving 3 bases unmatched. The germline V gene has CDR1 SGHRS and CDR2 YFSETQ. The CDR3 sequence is CASSLGQGFQETQYF. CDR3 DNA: TGCGCCAGCAGCTTGGGACAGGGGTTTCAAGAGACCCAGTACTTC.

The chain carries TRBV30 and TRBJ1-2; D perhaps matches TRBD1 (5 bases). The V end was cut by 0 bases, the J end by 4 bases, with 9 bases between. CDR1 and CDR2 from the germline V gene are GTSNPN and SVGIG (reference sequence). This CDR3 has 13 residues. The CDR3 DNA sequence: TGTGCCTGGAGTGTAGAGGGGAGCTATGGCTACACCTTC. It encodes CAWSVEGSYGYTF.

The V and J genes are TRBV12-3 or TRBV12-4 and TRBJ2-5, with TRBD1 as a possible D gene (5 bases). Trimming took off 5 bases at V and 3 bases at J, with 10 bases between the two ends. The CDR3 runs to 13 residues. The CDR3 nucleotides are TGTGCCAGCAGTCGACAGTCTAAAGAGACCCAGTACTTC. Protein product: CASSRQSKETQYF.

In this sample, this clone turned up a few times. The CDR3 DNA is TGTGCCGCCGGGACAGGGGACGAGCAGTACTTC. Protein product: CAAGTGDEQYF. The chain combines TRBV19 with TRBJ2-7, with TRBD1 identical over 10 bases. CDR1 is LNHDA, CDR2 SQIVND, per germline (reference sequence). The CDR3 has 11 residues. V shed 11 bases and J 5 bases; nucleotides not matched to a gene: 3.

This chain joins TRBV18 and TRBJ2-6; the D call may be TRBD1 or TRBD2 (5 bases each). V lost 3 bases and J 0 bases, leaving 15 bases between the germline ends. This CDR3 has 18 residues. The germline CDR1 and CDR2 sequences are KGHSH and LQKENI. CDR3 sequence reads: CASSPPGTASSGANVLTF. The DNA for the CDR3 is TGTGCCAGCTCACCGCCCGGGACGGCCAGCTCTGGGGCCAACGTCCTGACTTTC.

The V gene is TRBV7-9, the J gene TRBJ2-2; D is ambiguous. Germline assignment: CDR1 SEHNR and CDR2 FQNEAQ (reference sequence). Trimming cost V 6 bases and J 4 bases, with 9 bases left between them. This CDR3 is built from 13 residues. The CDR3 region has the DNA TGTGCCAGCAGGGAGTTGAGCACCGGGGAGCTGTTTTTT. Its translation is CASRELSTGELFF. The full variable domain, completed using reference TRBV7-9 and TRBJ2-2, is DTGVSQNPRHKITKRGQNVTFRCDPISEHNRLYWYRQTLGQGPEFLTYFQNEAQLEKSRLLSDRFSAERPKGSFSTLEIQRTEQGDSAMYLCASRELSTGELFFGEGSRLTVL.

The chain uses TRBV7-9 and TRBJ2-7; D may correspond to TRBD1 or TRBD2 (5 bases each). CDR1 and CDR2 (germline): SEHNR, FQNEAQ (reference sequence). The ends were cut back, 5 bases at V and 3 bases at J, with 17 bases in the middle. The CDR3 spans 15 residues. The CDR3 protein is CASSTFGASVYEQYF. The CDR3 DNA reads TGTGCCAGCAGCACCTTCGGGGCCTCCGTCTACGAGCAGTACTTC. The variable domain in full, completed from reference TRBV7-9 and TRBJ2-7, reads DTGVSQNPRHKITKRGQNVTFRCDPISEHNRLYWYRQTLGQGPEFLTYFQNEAQLEKSRLLSDRFSAERPKGSFSTLEIQRTEQGDSAMYLCASSTFGASVYEQYFGPGTRLTVT.

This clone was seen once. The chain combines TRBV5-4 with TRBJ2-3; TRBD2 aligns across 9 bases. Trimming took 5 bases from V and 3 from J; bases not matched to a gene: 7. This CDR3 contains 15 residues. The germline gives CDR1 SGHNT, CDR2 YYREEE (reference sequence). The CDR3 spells CASSPSGGRTDTQYF. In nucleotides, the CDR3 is TGTGCCAGCAGTCCAAGCGGGGGGCGGACAGATACGCAGTATTTT.

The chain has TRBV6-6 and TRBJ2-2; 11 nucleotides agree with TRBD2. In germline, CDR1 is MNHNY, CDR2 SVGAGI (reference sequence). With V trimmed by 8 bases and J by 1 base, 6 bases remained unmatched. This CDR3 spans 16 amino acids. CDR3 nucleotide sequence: TGTGCCAGCTCAGCTACTAGCGGGAGGAACACCGGGGAGCTGTTTTTT. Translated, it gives CASSATSGRNTGELFF.

CDR3 protein: CASSLKGGSGGIPLFF. Here the CDR3 DNA reads TGTGCCAGCAGCTTAAAGGGCGGGAGCGGGGGGATCCCGCTGTTTTTT. J is TRBJ2-2 and V is TRBV7-3; 9 bases match TRBD2. Germline V lookup: CDR1 SGHTA, CDR2 FQGTGA. The CDR3 runs to 16 residues. Trimming removed 1 base from V and 13 bases from J; junction bases left unmatched: 13.

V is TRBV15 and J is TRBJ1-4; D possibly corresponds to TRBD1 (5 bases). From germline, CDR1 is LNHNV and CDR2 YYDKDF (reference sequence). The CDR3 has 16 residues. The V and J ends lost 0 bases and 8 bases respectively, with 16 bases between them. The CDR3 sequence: CATSRDQGGWGEKLFF. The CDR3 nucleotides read TGTGCCACCAGCAGAGATCAGGGAGGCTGGGGGGAAAAACTGTTTTTT.

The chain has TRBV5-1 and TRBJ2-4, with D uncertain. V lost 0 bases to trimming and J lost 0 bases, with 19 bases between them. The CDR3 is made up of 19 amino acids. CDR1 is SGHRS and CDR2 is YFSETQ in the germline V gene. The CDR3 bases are TGCGCCAGCAGCTTGGCCGATTCGGGCGGAAGTCTAGCCAAAAACATTCAGTACTTC. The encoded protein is CASSLADSGGSLAKNIQYF.

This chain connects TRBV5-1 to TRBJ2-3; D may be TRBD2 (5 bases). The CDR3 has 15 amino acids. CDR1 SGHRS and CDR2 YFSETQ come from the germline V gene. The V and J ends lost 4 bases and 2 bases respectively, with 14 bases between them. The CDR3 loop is CASSPDRGITDTQYF. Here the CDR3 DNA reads TGCGCCAGCAGCCCCGACCGGGGTATCACAGATACGCAGTATTTT.

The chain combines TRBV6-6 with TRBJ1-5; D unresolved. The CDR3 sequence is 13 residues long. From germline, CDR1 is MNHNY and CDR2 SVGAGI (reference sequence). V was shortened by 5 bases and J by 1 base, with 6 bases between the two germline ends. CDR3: CASSPRSNQPQHF. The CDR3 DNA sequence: TGTGCCAGCAGTCCCCGAAGCAATCAGCCCCAGCATTTT.

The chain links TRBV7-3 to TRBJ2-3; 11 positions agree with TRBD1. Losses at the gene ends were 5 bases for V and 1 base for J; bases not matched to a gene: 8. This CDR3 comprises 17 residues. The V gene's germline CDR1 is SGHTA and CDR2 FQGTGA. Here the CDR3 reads CASSPGDRGDRTDTQYF. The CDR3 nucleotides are TGTGCCAGCAGCCCCGGGGACAGGGGGGACCGCACAGATACGCAGTATTTT.

DNA of the CDR3: TGTGCCAGCAGTTTATTGGAGGGTCCGGGACGGATACATTCACCCCTCCACTTT. It yields the protein CASSLLEGPGRIHSPLHF. The chain joins TRBV28 to TRBJ1-6, with D possibly TRBD1 on 5 matching bases. The CDR3 runs to 18 residues. Trimming pared 1 base from V and 8 bases from J, leaving 21 bases between. Germline loops: CDR1 MDHEN, CDR2 SYDVKM.

CDR3 sequence: CASSQDSGQPQHF. The CDR3, as DNA: TGCGCCAGCAGCCAAGACTCTGGGCAGCCCCAGCATTTT. The J gene is TRBJ1-5, the V gene TRBV4-3; D is uncertain. V lost 0 bases and J lost 7, with 7 bases in between. CDR1 LGHNA and CDR2 YSLEER come from the germline V gene. The CDR3 spans 13 residues.

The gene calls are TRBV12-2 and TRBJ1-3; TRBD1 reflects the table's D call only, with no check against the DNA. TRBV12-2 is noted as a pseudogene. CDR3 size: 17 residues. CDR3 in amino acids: CASRQLPRDRDGNTIYF. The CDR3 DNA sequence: TGTGCAAGTCGCCAGCTCCCCCGGGACAGGGATGGAAACACCATATATTTT.

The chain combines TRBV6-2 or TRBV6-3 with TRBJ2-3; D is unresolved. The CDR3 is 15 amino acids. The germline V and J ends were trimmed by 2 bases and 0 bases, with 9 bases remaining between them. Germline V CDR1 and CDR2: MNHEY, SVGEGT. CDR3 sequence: CASSYVTGSTDTQYF. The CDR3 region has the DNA TGTGCCAGCAGTTACGTGACTGGGAGCACAGATACGCAGTATTTT.

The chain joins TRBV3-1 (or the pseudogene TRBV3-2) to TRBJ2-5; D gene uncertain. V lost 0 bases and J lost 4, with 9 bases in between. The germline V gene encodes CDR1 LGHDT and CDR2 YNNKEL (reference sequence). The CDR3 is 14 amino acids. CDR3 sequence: CASSQDLTRETQYF. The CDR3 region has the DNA TGTGCCAGCAGCCAAGACTTGACCCGAGAGACCCAGTACTTC.

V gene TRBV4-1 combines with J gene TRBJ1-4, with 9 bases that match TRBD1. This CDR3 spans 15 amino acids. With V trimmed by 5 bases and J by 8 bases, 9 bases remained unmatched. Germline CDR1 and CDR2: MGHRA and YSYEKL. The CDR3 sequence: CASSIRDRALEKLFF. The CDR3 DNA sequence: TGCGCCAGCAGCATACGGGACAGGGCGTTAGAAAAACTGTTTTTT.